The 8 T cell receptor beta chains presented below share a single source sample, sequenced in a study of shared clonotypes between healthy human individuals. Only in-frame clones appear in the TCRdb table, and some are missing; sequencing was by immunoSEQ multiplex PCR. The sample records millions of clones, about 95% being singletons. Positive CCR7 selection of CD45RO-negative cells yielded the naive CD8 cells, and terminally differentiated effector memory CD45RA+ cells were excluded. Sequenced sample: naive CD8+ T cells sorted from blood. These receptors all stem from a man younger than 35 in good health.

The V call is TRBV6-1, the J call TRBJ2-7; tentatively, D is TRBD1 (5 bases). This CDR3 has 14 residues. Germline V gene lookup returns CDR1 MNHNS and CDR2 SASEGT. V dropped 7 bases and J dropped 6 bases, with 19 bases sitting between them. The CDR3 is CASMDPDSFLEQYF. CDR3 DNA sequence: TGTGCCAGCATGGACCCCGACAGTTTCCTCGAGCAGTACTTC.

This chain uses TRBV11-3 with TRBJ2-7; D gene ambiguous. Germline V gene lookup returns CDR1 SGHNT and CDR2 YENEEA. The CDR3 loop spans 13 amino acids. V lost 4 bases and J 6 bases, leaving 13 bases between the germline ends. CDR3 bases: TGTGCCAGCAGCTATGGTCCACGGGCCGAGCAGTACTTC. Translation: CASSYGPRAEQYF.

About this clone itself: Other DNA sequences in this specimen translate into the identical CDR3. The CDR3 here is CASSSQGAGQPQHF. The CDR3 DNA follows: TGTGCCAGCAGCTCCCAGGGGGCGGGTCAGCCCCAGCATTTT. This sequence joins TRBV5-6 and TRBJ1-5; 8 nucleotides match TRBD1. The CDR3 spans 14 residues. The junction had 5 bases not matched to a gene; V was cut back by 3 bases and J by 6 bases. Germline V gives CDR1 SGHDT, CDR2 YYEEEE.

This clone was detected only once. The CDR3 DNA follows: TGTGCCAGCAGGACGACCATGAACACTGAAGCTTTCTTT. As protein: CASRTTMNTEAFF. This sequence joins TRBV6-6 and TRBJ1-1; no clear D gene. CDR1 is MNHNY, CDR2 SVGAGI, per germline (reference sequence). The CDR3 loop spans 13 amino acids. Trimming removed 6 bases at V and 0 bases at J, with 8 bases between.

This clone was seen many times. V usage is TRBV30 and J usage is TRBJ1-1; D is ambiguous. V lost 5 bases to trimming and J lost 0 bases, with 10 bases between them. The CDR3 runs to 13 residues. Germline V gene lookup returns CDR1 GTSNPN and CDR2 SVGIG (reference sequence). The CDR3 region has the DNA TGTGCCTGGGCTTTCCAGGTGAACACTGAAGCTTTCTTT. Residues: CAWAFQVNTEAFF. Looking up the rest from reference TRBV30 and TRBJ1-1 gives the full variable domain: SQTIHQWPATLVQPVGSPLSLECTVEGTSNPNLYWYRQAAGRGLQLLFYSVGIGQISSEVPQNLSASRPQDRQFILSSKKLLLSDSGFYLCAWAFQVNTEAFFGQGTRLTVV.

In regard to this clone: Within the sample, other DNA sequences also encode this same CDR3. The V and J genes are TRBV6-1 and TRBJ1-2; a possible D gene is TRBD1 (5 bases). CDR1 and CDR2 (germline): MNHNS, SASEGT. This CDR3 has 15 amino acids. V was pared by 1 base and J by 2 bases, with 11 bases between. The DNA of the CDR3 is TGTGCCAGCAGTGAAGTTGGGGGTGCCAACTATGGCTACACCTTC. Encoded protein: CASSEVGGANYGYTF.

This sequence joins TRBV7-6 and TRBJ1-4; D is unclear. The V gene lost 1 base and the J gene lost 3 bases, with 12 bases spanning the gap. CDR3 size: 16 residues. Looked up from germline, CDR1 is SGHVS and CDR2 is FNYEAQ. CDR3 in DNA: TGTGCCAGCAGCTTAGTAGTCGCGGAGGCTAATGAAAAACTGTTTTTT. Amino acids: CASSLVVAEANEKLFF.

The chain has TRBV10-3 and TRBJ1-6; tentative D call: TRBD1 (6 bases). The V and J ends lost 9 bases and 5 bases respectively, with 17 bases between them. Germline V gene sequence: CDR1 ENHRY, CDR2 SYGVKD. The CDR3 runs to 15 residues. The CDR3 coding sequence is TGTGCCATGAAAAGGGGGGTAGGGGATAATTCACCCCTCCACTTT. Protein sequence: CAMKRGVGDNSPLHF.